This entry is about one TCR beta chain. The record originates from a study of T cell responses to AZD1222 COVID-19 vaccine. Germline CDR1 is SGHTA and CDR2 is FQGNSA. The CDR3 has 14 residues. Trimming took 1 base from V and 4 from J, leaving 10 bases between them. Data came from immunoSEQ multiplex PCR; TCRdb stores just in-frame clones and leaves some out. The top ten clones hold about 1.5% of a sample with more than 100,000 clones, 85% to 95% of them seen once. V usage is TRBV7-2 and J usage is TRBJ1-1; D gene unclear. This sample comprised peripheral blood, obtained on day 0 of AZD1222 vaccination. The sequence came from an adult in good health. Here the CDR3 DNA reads TGTGCCAGCAGCTTAGGGGTGATTGGCACTGAAGCTTTCTTT. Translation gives CASSLGVIGTEAFF. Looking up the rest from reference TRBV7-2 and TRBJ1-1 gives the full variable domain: GAGVSQSPSNKVTEKGKDVELRCDPISGHTALYWYRQSLGQGLEFLIYFQGNSAPDKSGLPSDRFSAERTGGSVSTLTIQRTQQEDSAVYLCASSLGVIGTEAFFGQGTRLTVV.